This T cell receptor (beta chain) appears in the sequencing data of a study of T cell repertoires in cytomegalovirus infection. Study in general: Public TCR beta signatures marked donors with CMV infection and the matching HLA. Study findings and constraints: CMV-specific TCR beta clonotypes restricted by HLA-C were the ones dominating the ex vivo response. The cumulative frequency of public TCR beta families distinguished individuals who carried CMV together with the relevant HLA.

TCRdb redid the calling of the reads with MiXCR, one entry per CDR3 protein. The table has some 180,000 distinct CDR3 sequences, under 25% seen once; the top ten hold just under 3%. At least ten counts were recorded for this clonotype. What it binds is not known. V dropped 7 bases and J dropped 4; count of bases not matched to a gene: 6. The germline V gene encodes CDR1 SGHTA and CDR2 FQGNSA. The CDR3 runs to 15 residues. V is TRBV7-2 and J is TRBJ2-3, with TRBD2 matching 12 bases. The source of this sequence is a human donor in good health (CMV status not recorded). Some clones in this sample may be carry-over from other donors' samples. Material: PBMCs. The CDR3 sequence is CASTLAGGPSDTQYF. CDR3 nucleotide sequence: TGTGCCAGCACTCTAGCGGGAGGGCCATCAGATACGCAGTATTTT.